This T cell receptor (beta chain) emerged from a study of T cells in Graves' hyperthyroidism and ophthalmopathy (dated by TCRdb to the late 2010s). For the wider study: Peripheral blood was collected at initial diagnosis, before any treatment. TCR V-J signatures able to tell the groups apart were searched for in a discovery cohort of 95 or so patients, of whom 40 to 45 had Graves' ophthalmopathy and under 65 had stable Graves' hyperthyroidism. Whether ophthalmopathy could be predicted prospectively was tested in an independent validation cohort made up of under 20 hyperthyroidism patients plus 17 patients who later progressed to ophthalmopathy. The roughly 90 discovery patients were divided at random into training and test sets in a 7:3 ratio. In addition, the study compared T-cell repertoires in thyroid tissue and in blood from over 5 Graves' hyperthyroidism patients. Following sampling, methimazole starting at 30 mg daily was given to hyperthyroidism patients, and high-dose intravenous methylprednisolone was given to ophthalmopathy patients. The paper reports TCR Vbeta CDR3 sequencing of 135 peripheral blood samples: fewer than 50 ophthalmopathy, fewer than 80 hyperthyroidism and about 17 progressor patients. What the authors observed across the whole study: In validation, the model predicted progression to ophthalmopathy a median of around 6.5 months before onset, with about 67% sensitivity and around 76% specificity. Ophthalmopathy was separated from stable hyperthyroidism by a 13 V-J signature model, with 85% to 90% sensitivity and roughly 81% specificity obtained in cross-validation and 80%/75% obtained in testing. Most expanded thyroid clonotypes (frequency above 0.001) were also found in blood, which suggests that blood repertoires may mirror thyroid immune responses. Sample size was not statistically predetermined, and investigators were not blinded to group allocation.

Ophthalmopathy patients had moderately to severely active disease, with a Clinical Activity Score of 3 or more, a NOSPECS grade of 4 or more, and a disease duration of less than 3 months. Patients with uncontrolled infections, other autoimmune diseases, pregnancy or lactation were excluded. Diagnoses relied on clinical symptoms, serum thyroxine and TRAb, thyroid ultrasound and orbital computed tomography. Ficoll-Paque density gradient centrifugation was used to isolate PBMCs from approximately 10 ml of fresh peripheral blood. Total RNA was extracted with Trizol reagent, and quality was checked on an Agilent 2100 Bioanalyzer. The TCR beta CDR3 regions were amplified from the RNA transcripts. The first round of RT-PCR for the TCR CDR3 was performed with the HTBI primer set and the Qiagen OneStep RT-PCR kit. A second multiplex PCR round built the libraries, followed by size selection and purification. The libraries were sequenced on an Illumina HiSeq2000 using paired-end 100 bp reads. As for the original processing: Raw data were processed with SOAPnuke, discarding reads with adapters, uncalled bases, mean Phred below 15, or no exact constant-primer or identifier match. High-quality paired reads were merged using COPE v1.2.5, and each unique nucleotide sequence was defined as a clonotype. MiTCR v1.1 was used to align clonotypes to the IMGT TRBV, TRBD and TRBJ reference segments. The analysis was restricted to V-J combinations with a frequency above 0.0001, which together covered over 99% of the repertoires. A TCS score was defined as the ratio between F50 (clonal expansion) and ExV (chaos), using BLOSUM62-based TCRdist between CDR3 peptides within each V-J. Welch's t-statistics and random forest reduced some 510 V-J features to about 13, which were used in a naive Bayes classifier (R e1071). The public reads were run again by TCRdb, first through fastp at Q25 and then through MiXCR, and only productive beta chains were kept. Under each unique CDR3 protein, matching rows form one entry showing the most common genes and DNA. The V and J calls shown here were made by TCRdb, not taken from the authors' results. This sample gives about 410,000 distinct CDR3 sequences in total; about 15% of them show up just once. The top ten clones comprise approximately 13% of the sample.

Including the terminal cysteine and phenylalanine, the CDR3 comprises 14 residues. Only the CDR3 part of the read is kept: 42 bases, read in frame from the first base. V loses 6 bases, J loses 10 bases, and the germline ends lie 19 bases apart. CDR1 LGHDT and CDR2 YNNKEL are derived from the germline V gene (reference sequence). This clonotype occurred a few times. Its antigen is not yet known. Base qualities are missing; no much larger clone stands one base away. This TCR was recovered from a man younger than 30 with Graves' ophthalmopathy. Recombination linked TRBV3-1 to TRBJ2-1; the D element could tentatively be TRBD1 or TRBD2, as 9 bases agree for each. Sequenced input: blood. The CDR3 loop reads CASSGGGGQGEQFF. The bases are TGTGCCAGCAGTGGCGGGGGGGGACAGGGAGAGCAGTTCTTC.